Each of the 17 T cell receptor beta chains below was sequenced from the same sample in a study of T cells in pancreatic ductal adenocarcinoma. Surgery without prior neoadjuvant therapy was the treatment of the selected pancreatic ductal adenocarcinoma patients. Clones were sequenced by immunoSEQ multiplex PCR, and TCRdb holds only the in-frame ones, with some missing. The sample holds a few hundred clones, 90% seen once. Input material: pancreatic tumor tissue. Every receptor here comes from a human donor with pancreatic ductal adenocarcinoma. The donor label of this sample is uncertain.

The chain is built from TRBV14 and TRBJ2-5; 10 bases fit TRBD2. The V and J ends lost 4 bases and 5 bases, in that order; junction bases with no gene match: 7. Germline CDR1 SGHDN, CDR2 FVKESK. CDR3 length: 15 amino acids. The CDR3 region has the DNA TGTGCCAGCAGCCCCCTCGGGACTAGCGTGGAGACCCAGTACTTC. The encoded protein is CASSPLGTSVETQYF.

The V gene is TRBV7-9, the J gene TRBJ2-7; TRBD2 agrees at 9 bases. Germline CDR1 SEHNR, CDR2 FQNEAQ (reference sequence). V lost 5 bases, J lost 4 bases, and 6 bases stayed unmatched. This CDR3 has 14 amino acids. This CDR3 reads CASSHDSGRYEQYF. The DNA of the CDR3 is TGTGCCAGCAGCCACGACAGCGGGAGGTACGAGCAGTACTTC.

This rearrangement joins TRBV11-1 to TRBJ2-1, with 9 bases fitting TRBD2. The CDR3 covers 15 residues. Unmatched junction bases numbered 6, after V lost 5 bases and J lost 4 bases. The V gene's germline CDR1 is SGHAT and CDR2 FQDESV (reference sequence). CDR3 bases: TGTGCCAGCAGCCCCGCGGGAGGGCCTTACAATGAGCAGTTCTTC. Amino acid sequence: CASSPAGGPYNEQFF.

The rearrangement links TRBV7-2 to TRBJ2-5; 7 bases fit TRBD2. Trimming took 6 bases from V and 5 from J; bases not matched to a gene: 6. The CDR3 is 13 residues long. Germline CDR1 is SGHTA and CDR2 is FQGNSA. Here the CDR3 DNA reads TGTGCCAGCAGTCTAGCGGAAAGGGAGACCCAGTACTTC. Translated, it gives CASSLAERETQYF.

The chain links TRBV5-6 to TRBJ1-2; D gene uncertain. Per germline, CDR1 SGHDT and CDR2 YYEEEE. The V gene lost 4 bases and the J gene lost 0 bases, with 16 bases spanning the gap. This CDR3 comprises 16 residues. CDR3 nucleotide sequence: TGTGCCAGCAGCCAGACCATTGCAGCGACTAACTATGGCTACACCTTC. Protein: CASSQTIAATNYGYTF.

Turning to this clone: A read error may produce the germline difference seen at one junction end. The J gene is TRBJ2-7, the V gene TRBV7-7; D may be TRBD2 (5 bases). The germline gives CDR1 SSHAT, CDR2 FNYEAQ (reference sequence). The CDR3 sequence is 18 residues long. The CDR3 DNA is TGTGCTAGCAGCCCCGGGGTGGGTTGGGGAGAGGTTTGCTACGAGCAGTACTTC. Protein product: CASSPGVGWGEVCYEQYF. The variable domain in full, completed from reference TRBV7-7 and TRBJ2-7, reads GAGVSQSPRYKVTKRGQDVTLRCDPISSHATLYWYQQALGQGPEFLTYFNYEAQPDKSGLPSDRFSAERPEGSISTLTIQRTEQRDSAMYRCASSPGVGWGEVCYEQYFGPGTRLTVT.

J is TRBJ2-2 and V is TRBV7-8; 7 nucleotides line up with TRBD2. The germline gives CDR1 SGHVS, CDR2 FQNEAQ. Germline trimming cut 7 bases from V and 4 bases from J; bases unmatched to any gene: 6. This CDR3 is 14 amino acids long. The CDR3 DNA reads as TGTGCCAGCACGCGCTCGGGAGGCACCGGGGAGCTGTTTTTT. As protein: CASTRSGGTGELFF.

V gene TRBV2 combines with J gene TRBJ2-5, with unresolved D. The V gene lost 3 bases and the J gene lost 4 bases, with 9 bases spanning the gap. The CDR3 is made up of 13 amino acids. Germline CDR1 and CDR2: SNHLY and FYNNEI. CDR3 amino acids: CASSDYFRETQYF. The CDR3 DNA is TGTGCCAGCAGTGATTACTTCAGAGAGACCCAGTACTTC.

The CDR3 is CASSVGRGPNTEAFF. The CDR3 DNA reads TGTGCCAGCAGTGTAGGCAGGGGGCCAAACACTGAAGCTTTCTTT. The V and J genes are TRBV2 and TRBJ1-1; 8 nucleotides agree with TRBD1. The length of the CDR3 is 15 residues. The germline gives CDR1 SNHLY, CDR2 FYNNEI. V lost 4 bases and J lost 2; bases outside the gene matches: 6.

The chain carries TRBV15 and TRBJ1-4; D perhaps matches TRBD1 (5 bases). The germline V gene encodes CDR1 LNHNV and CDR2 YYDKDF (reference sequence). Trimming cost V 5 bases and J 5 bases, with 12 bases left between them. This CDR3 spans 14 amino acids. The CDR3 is CATSSHGGNEKLFF. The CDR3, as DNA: TGTGCCACCAGCTCCCACGGGGGAAATGAAAAACTGTTTTTT.

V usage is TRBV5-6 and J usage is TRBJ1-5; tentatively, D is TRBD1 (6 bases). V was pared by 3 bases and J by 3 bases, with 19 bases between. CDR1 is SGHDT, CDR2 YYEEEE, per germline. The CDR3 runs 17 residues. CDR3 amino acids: CASSSSPGGASNQPQHF. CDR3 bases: TGTGCCAGCAGCTCTTCCCCGGGGGGGGCGTCCAATCAGCCCCAGCATTTT.

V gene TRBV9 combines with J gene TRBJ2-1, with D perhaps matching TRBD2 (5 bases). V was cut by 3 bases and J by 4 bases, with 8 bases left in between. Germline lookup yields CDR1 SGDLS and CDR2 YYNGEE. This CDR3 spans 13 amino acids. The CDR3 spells CASSEDLYNEQFF. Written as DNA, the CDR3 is TGTGCCAGCAGCGAGGACTTGTACAATGAGCAGTTCTTC.

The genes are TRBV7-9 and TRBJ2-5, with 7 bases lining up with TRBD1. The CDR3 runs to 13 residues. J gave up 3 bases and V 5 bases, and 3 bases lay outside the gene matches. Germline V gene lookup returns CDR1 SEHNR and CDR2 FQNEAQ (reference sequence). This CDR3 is CASSQTGEETQYF. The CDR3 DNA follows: TGTGCCAGCAGCCAAACAGGGGAAGAGACCCAGTACTTC.

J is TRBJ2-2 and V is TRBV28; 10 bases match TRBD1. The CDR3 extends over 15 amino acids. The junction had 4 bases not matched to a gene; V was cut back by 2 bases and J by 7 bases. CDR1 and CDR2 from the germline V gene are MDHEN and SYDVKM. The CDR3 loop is CASSLKGQGDGELFF. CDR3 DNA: TGTGCCAGCAGTTTAAAAGGACAGGGGGACGGGGAGCTGTTTTTT.

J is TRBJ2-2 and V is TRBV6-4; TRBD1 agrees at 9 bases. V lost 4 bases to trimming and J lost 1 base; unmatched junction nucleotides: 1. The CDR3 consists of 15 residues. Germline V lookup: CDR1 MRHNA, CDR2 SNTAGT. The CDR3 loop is CASSVTGGNTGELFF. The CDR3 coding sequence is TGTGCCAGCAGTGTGACAGGGGGGAACACCGGGGAGCTGTTTTTT.

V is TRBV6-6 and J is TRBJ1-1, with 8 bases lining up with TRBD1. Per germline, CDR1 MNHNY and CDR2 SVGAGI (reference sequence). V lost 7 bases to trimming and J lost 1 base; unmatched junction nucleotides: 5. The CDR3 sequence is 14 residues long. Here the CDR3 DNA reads TGTGCCAGCACCCGGACAGGGAGGAACACTGAAGCTTTCTTT. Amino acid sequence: CASTRTGRNTEAFF.

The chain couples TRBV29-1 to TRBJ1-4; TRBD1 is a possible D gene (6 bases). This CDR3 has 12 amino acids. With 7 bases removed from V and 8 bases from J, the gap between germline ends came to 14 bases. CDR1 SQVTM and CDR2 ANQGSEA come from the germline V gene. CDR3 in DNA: TGCAGCGCTACTGGACAGCGAGAAAAACTGTTTTTT. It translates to CSATGQREKLFF.